A single count supports the clone carrying this TCR beta chain. Its antigen is still unknown. This CDR3 region has 16 residues. V lost 5 bases to trimming and J lost 8 bases, with 19 bases between them. CDR1 is LNHDA, CDR2 SQIVND, per germline (reference sequence). This table comes from immunoSEQ multiplex PCR, and its TCRdb copy is limited to in-frame clones, with some not included. This table holds some 120,000 clones, roughly 90% found once. These data come from a study of T cell responses to AZD1222 COVID-19 vaccine. Whole-study findings and limits: Sampling captured repertoires only after the peak T cell response. Clonal diversity may have been underestimated, and the donors were mostly white British, with more females than males.

Here the sequenced sample was peripheral blood, taken on day 0 of AZD1222 vaccination. The chain links TRBV19 to TRBJ1-6; no clear D gene. The receptor was derived from an adult in good health. This CDR3 is CASSGSRGPRDSPLHF. CDR3 nucleotides: TGTGCCAGTAGTGGGTCCCGCGGACCGCGGGATTCACCCCTCCACTTT.